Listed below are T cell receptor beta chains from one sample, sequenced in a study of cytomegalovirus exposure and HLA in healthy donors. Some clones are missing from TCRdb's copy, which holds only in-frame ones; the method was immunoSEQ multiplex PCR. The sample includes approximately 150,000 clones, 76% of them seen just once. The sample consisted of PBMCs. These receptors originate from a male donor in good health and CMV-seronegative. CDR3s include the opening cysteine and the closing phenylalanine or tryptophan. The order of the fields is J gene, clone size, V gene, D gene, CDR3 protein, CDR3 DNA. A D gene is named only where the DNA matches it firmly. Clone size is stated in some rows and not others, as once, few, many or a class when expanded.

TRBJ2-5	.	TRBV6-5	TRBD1	CASSPDRGVSETQYF	TGTGCCAGCAGTCCGGACAGGGGGGTGTCGGAGACCCAGTACTTC
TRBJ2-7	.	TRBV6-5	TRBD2	CASSYSGLAGWYEQYF	TGTGCCAGCAGTTACTCGGGACTAGCGGGATGGTACGAGCAGTACTTC
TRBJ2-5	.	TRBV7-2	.	CASSLGIETQYF	TGTGCCAGCAGCTTAGGTATCGAGACCCAGTACTTC
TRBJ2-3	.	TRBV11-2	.	CASSYIEGTDTQYF	TGTGCCAGCAGCTACATAGAGGGCACAGATACGCAGTATTTT
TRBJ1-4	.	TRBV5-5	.	CASTAEGGEKLFF	TGTGCCAGCACCGCGGAGGGAGGTGAAAAACTGTTTTTT
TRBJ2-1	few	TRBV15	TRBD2	CATSRSSGSFNEQFF	TGTGCCACCAGCAGATCTAGCGGGAGTTTCAATGAGCAGTTCTTC
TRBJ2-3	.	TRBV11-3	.	CASSYSHRDDTQYF	TGTGCCAGCAGCTACTCCCACAGGGACGATACGCAGTATTTT
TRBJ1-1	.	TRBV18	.	CASSPSGTRYEAFF	TGTGCCAGCTCACCTTCCGGGACACGGTACGAAGCTTTCTTT
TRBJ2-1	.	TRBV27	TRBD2	CASSLSSSGFSYNEQFF	TGTGCCAGCAGTTTATCGTCTAGCGGGTTCTCCTACAATGAGCAGTTCTTC
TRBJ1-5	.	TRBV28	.	CASSLLRGASNQPQHF	TGTGCCAGCAGTTTATTACGGGGGGCTAGCAATCAGCCCCAGCATTTT
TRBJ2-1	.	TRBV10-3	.	CAISDSSGWRDEQFF	TGTGCCATCAGTGACTCCTCGGGTTGGCGGGATGAGCAGTTCTTC
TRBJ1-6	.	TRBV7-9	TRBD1	CASSNPTGLNSPLHF	TGTGCCAGCAGCAACCCGACAGGGCTTAATTCACCCCTCCACTTT
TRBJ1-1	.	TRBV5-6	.	CASSSRDTEAFF	TGTGCCAGCAGCTCGAGGGACACTGAAGCTTTCTTT
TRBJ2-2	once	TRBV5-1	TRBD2	CASSLAAGGTGELFF	TGCGCCAGCAGCTTGGCCGCGGGGGGGACCGGGGAGCTGTTTTTT
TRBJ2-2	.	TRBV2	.	CASSPDTGELFF	TGTGCCAGCAGTCCGGACACCGGGGAGCTGTTTTTT
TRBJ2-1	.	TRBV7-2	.	CASTSYEGSNEQFF	TGTGCCAGCACAAGCTATGAGGGTTCCAATGAGCAGTTCTTC
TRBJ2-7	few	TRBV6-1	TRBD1	CASSLGTGRTEQYF	TGTGCCAGCAGTTTAGGGACAGGGCGGACCGAGCAGTACTTC
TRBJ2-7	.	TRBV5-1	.	CASSDQQAYSYEQYF	TGCGCCAGCAGCGATCAGCAGGCTTACTCCTACGAGCAGTACTTC
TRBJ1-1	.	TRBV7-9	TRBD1	CASSLQGALEAFF	TGTGCCAGCAGCCTACAGGGGGCCCTTGAAGCTTTCTTT
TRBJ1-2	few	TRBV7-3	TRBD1	CASSPGQGLGYTF	TGTGCCAGCAGCCCGGGACAGGGCCTGGGCTACACCTTC
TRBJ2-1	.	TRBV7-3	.	CASSPRLDSSEQFF	TGTGCCAGCAGCCCCCGGTTGGATAGCAGTGAGCAGTTCTTC
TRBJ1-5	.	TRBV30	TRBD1	CAYTDRVSNQPQHF	TGTGCCTATACGGACAGGGTTAGCAATCAGCCCCAGCATTTT
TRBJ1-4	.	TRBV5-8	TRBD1	CASSFGVAGGEKLFF	TGTGCCAGCAGCTTCGGGGTAGCAGGGGGCGAAAAACTGTTTTTT
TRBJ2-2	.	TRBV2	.	CASRSGAGELFF	TGTGCCAGCCGATCCGGGGCCGGGGAGCTGTTTTTT
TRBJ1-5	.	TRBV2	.	CASQLQGLGNQPQHF	TGTGCCAGCCAGTTGCAAGGACTGGGCAATCAGCCCCAGCATTTT
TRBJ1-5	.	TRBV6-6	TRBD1	CASREDRGPSNQPQHF	TGTGCCAGCAGAGAGGACAGGGGGCCCAGCAATCAGCCCCAGCATTTT
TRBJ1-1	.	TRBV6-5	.	CASSYSSITEAFF	TGTGCCAGCAGTTACTCGAGTATCACTGAAGCTTTCTTT
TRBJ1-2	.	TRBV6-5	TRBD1	CASRTPDRAPYGYTF	TGTGCCAGCAGGACCCCAGACAGGGCCCCCTATGGCTACACCTTC
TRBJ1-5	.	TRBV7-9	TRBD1	CASSLEGAAQPQHF	TGTGCCAGCAGCTTAGAGGGGGCGGCCCAGCCCCAGCATTTT
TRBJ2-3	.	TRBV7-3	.	CASSPTSLTDTQYF	TGTGCCAGCAGCCCGACTAGTCTCACAGATACGCAGTATTTT
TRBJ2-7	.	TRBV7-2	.	CASSLPEPRKQYF	TGTGCCAGCAGCCTACCTGAGCCTAGGAAGCAGTACTTC
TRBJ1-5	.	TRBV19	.	CASSIDEYNQPQHF	TGTGCCAGTAGTATAGATGAGTACAATCAGCCCCAGCATTTT
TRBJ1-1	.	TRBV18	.	CASSDKGTTEAFF	TGTGCCAGCTCAGACAAGGGGACTACTGAAGCTTTCTTT